These 6 T cell receptor beta chains share one sample of origin, sequenced in a study of blood T cell repertoires in COVID-19. Clones were read by immunoSEQ multiplex PCR, and TCRdb kept only the in-frame ones, dropping some. The data show around 120,000 clones, approximately 70% seen once. Sequenced: peripheral blood. All receptors derive from a man at least 80 years old with acute or convalescent COVID-19.

About this clone: In the same sample, other DNA sequences code for this CDR3. The V call is TRBV9, the J call TRBJ1-1; 7 bases fit TRBD1. Germline V gene lookup returns CDR1 SGDLS and CDR2 YYNGEE. This CDR3 has 15 amino acids. V was pared by 0 bases and J by 2 bases, with 4 bases of the junction left unmatched. The CDR3 DNA sequence: TGTGCCAGCAGCGTAGAGCCAGGGGGTAACACTGAAGCTTTCTTT. It codes for CASSVEPGGNTEAFF.

This clone was counted only a few times. V and J are TRBV7-9 and TRBJ1-5; 7 bases are shared with TRBD1. V dropped 5 bases and J dropped 2; count of bases not matched to a gene: 6. Germline CDR1 is SEHNR and CDR2 is FQNEAQ (reference sequence). This CDR3 contains 15 residues. The CDR3 protein is CASSPTGVRNQPQHF. CDR3 bases: TGTGCCAGCAGCCCCACAGGGGTCCGCAATCAGCCCCAGCATTTT.

This clone was seen just once. The chain uses TRBV25-1 and TRBJ2-7, with TRBD1 as a possible D gene (6 bases). Germline V lookup: CDR1 MGHDK, CDR2 SYGVNS. This CDR3 has 11 amino acids. The V end was cut by 6 bases, the J end by 4 bases, with 7 bases between. CDR3 nucleotide sequence: TGTGCCAGCAGCCAGGGGTACGAGCAGTACTTC. Translating it yields CASSQGYEQYF.

J is TRBJ1-2 and V is TRBV19; D is unresolved. V gave up 5 bases and J gave up 8 bases, with 12 bases separating them. This CDR3 is 12 amino acids long. Germline CDR1 LNHDA, CDR2 SQIVND (reference sequence). DNA for the CDR3: TGTGCCAGTAGTTCTACGGGGAAGGGCTACACCTTC. Protein sequence: CASSSTGKGYTF.

A single count supports this clone. The chain uses TRBV7-8 and TRBJ2-7; 7 bases are shared with TRBD1. V was pared by 5 bases and J by 4 bases, with 8 bases of the junction left unmatched. The CDR3 sequence is 14 residues long. Per the germline V gene, CDR1 is SGHVS and CDR2 is FQNEAQ. The CDR3 bases are TGTGCCAGCAGCGCGATGACAGGGCAGTACGAGCAGTACTTC. This translates into CASSAMTGQYEQYF.

The chain links TRBV7-9 to TRBJ1-4, with 9 bases lining up with TRBD1. The germline V gene has CDR1 SEHNR and CDR2 FQNEAQ (reference sequence). Trimming at V came to 5 bases and at J to 5 bases, leaving 3 bases not matched to a gene. CDR3 length: 14 amino acids. The CDR3 nucleotides are TGTGCCAGCAGCCGGGACAGGGAGAATGAAAAACTGTTTTTT. Its protein product is CASSRDRENEKLFF.